The clone carrying this T cell receptor beta chain was detected many times. Its antigen is unknown. The data are from a study of T cells after yellow fever vaccination. Findings of the study overall: Abundant clonotypes from the bulk population could contaminate FACS-sorted repertoires.

TCRdb itself ran the 5' RACE reads through MiXCR, one entry per CDR3 protein. Among hundreds of thousands of distinct CDR3 sequences listed, roughly 4.3% were seen once. J gave up 4 bases and V 5 bases, and 6 bases lay outside the gene matches. The CDR3 loop spans 14 amino acids. The germline V gene has CDR1 SGHDN and CDR2 FVKESK. This material consisted of PBMCs, taken 5 days after the yellow fever booster vaccination. The clonotype was recovered from a man aged 18 to 30 who received the YFV17D yellow fever vaccine. The chain couples TRBV14 to TRBJ2-3; TRBD2 agrees at 7 bases. The CDR3 loop is CASSKSGAADTQYF. The CDR3 DNA sequence: TGTGCCAGCAGCAAAAGCGGGGCCGCAGATACGCAGTATTTT. Full variable domain (outside the CDR3, taken from reference TRBV14 and TRBJ2-3): EAGVTQFPSHSVIEKGQTVTLRCDPISGHDNLYWYRRVMGKEIKFLLHFVKESKQDESGMPNNRFLAERTGGTYSTLKVQPAELEDSGVYFCASSKSGAADTQYFGPGTRLTVL.